These 9 T cell receptor beta chains were sequenced from one sample in a study of beta chain features in type 1 diabetes. The authors reverse transcribed all of the isolated RNA, so sequencing captured expressed TCRB transcripts. Profiling relied on immunoSEQ multiplex PCR, and the TCRdb table lists in-frame clones only, not all of them. The repertoire holds a few hundred thousand clones, with 11% to 15% as singletons. Source material: central memory CD4+ T cells from blood. Receptors were obtained from a young man in good health.

This rearrangement joins TRBV4-3 to TRBJ2-7, with TRBD1 identical over 9 bases. This CDR3 has 18 residues. CDR1 is LGHNA, CDR2 YSLEER, per germline. V lost 1 base and J lost 5; bases outside the gene matches: 15. The CDR3 coding sequence is TGCGCCAGCAGCCAAGTACAGGAGCTCACGGGACAGGGTAACGAGCAGTACTTC. Residues: CASSQVQELTGQGNEQYF.

This clone was counted between two and nine times. The chain carries TRBV4-3 and TRBJ1-1, with a tentative D call TRBD1 (6 bases). V shed 2 bases and J shed 2 bases, with 12 bases lying between them. Per the germline V gene, CDR1 is LGHNA and CDR2 is YSLEER. This CDR3 contains 15 residues. The CDR3 nucleotides are TGCGCCAGCAGCCAATGGGACACTAGAAACACTGAAGCTTTCTTT. Protein: CASSQWDTRNTEAFF.

There are a few counts of this clone. V usage is TRBV5-4 and J usage is TRBJ2-7; a possible D gene is TRBD2 (5 bases). Germline CDR1 reads SGHNT; CDR2 reads YYREEE (reference sequence). Deletions cut 2 bases from V and 2 bases from J, with 11 bases between. CDR3 length: 14 residues. DNA of the CDR3: TGTGCCAGCAGCTTTAGGACTCCCCCCTACGAGCAGTACGTC. Protein product: CASSFRTPPYEQYV.

This clone was counted a few times. This chain uses TRBV10-1 with TRBJ2-2; D is undetermined. The CDR3 consists of 11 residues. Germline V lookup: CDR1 WNHNN, CDR2 SYGVQD (reference sequence). V was trimmed by 6 bases and J by 4 bases, leaving 3 bases between them. The CDR3 loop reads CASRSTGELFF. CDR3 coding DNA: TGCGCCAGCAGGAGCACCGGGGAGCTGTTTTTT.

This clone was seen only a few times. The chain has TRBV6-5 and TRBJ1-5, with D uncertain. The CDR3 loop spans 14 amino acids. Germline CDR1 is MNHEY and CDR2 is SVGAGI. The V end was cut by 5 bases, the J end by 4 bases, with 12 bases between. CDR3 nucleotides: TGTGCCAGCAGTGGGATCGGAGGAAATCAGCCCCAGCATTTT. Amino acids: CASSGIGGNQPQHF.

This chain links TRBV4-1 with TRBJ1-3; D is perhaps TRBD1 (6 bases). V lost 2 bases to trimming and J lost 0 bases, with 11 bases between them. Per the germline V gene, CDR1 is MGHRA and CDR2 is YSYEKL. The CDR3 length is 16 residues. CDR3 residues: CASSQSTGISGNTIYF. The DNA of the CDR3 is TGCGCCAGCAGCCAATCTACAGGGATCTCTGGAAACACCATATATTTT.

This clone was picked up many times. The rearrangement uses TRBV4-3 and TRBJ2-7; TRBD2 matches at 8 bases. CDR1 is LGHNA, CDR2 YSLEER, per germline. This CDR3 has 18 residues. V shed 0 bases, J shed 3 bases, and the junction held 13 bases outside the gene matches. CDR3 DNA sequence: TGCGCCAGCAGCCAAGATTATGACGGCGGGGGGAAGAACTACGAGCAGTACTTC. It specifies CASSQDYDGGGKNYEQYF.

The genes are TRBV25-1 and TRBJ2-7, with TRBD1 matching 8 bases. The CDR3 has 13 amino acids. Germline V gene data show CDR1 as MGHDK and CDR2 as SYGVNS. With 5 bases clipped from V and 6 bases from J, the junction kept 6 bases outside the gene matches. Here the CDR3 DNA reads TGTGCCAGCAGTCACCCCGGGACAGGCGAGCAGTACTTC. Its translation: CASSHPGTGEQYF.

The chain has TRBV11-3 and TRBJ2-1; D remains unclear. Per the germline V gene, CDR1 is SGHNT and CDR2 is YENEEA. Trimming took off 6 bases at V and 8 bases at J, with 8 bases between the two ends. This CDR3 is 11 amino acids long. CDR3 protein: CASSLWDEQFF. CDR3 DNA: TGTGCCAGCAGTCTGTGGGATGAGCAGTTCTTC.